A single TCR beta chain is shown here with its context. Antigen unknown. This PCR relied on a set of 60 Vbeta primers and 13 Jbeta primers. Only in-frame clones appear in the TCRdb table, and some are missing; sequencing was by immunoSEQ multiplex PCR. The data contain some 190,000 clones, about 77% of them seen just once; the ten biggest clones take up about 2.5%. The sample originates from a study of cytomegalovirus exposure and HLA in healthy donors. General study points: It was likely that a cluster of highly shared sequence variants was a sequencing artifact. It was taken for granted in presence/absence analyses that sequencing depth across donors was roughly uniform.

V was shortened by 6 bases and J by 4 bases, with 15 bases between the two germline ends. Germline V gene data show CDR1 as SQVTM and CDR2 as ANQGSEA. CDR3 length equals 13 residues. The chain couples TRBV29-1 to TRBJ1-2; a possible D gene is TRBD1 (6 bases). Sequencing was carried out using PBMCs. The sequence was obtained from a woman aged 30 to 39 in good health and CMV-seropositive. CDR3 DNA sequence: TGCAGCGTACGAGCGACAGGTCTCTATGGCTACACCTTC. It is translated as CSVRATGLYGYTF.